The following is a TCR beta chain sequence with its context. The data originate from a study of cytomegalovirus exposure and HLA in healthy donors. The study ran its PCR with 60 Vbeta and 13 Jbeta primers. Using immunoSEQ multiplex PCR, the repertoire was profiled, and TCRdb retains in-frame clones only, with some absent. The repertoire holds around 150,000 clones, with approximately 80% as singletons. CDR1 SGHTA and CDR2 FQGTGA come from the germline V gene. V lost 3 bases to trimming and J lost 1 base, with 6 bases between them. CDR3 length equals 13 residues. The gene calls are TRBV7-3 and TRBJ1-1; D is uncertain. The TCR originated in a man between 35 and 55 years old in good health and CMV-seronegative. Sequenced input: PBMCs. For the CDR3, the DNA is TGTGCCAGCAGCTTTTCCCAGAACACTGAAGCTTTCTTT. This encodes CASSFSQNTEAFF.